This is a list of T cell receptor beta chains from one sample in a study of immune evolution from preneoplasia to lung adenocarcinoma. Repertoires were generated with immunoSEQ multiplex PCR, while TCRdb's copy carries only in-frame clones and drops some. The sample consists of over 9,500 clones, around 90% of them appearing once. Sample: FFPE invasive lung adenocarcinoma tissue. The receptor set was obtained from a person aged 70 to 85 with invasive lung adenocarcinoma. Some clones in this sample may be carry-over from other donors' samples. Each CDR3 is given with its conserved first and last residue. D genes are given only for firm matches. The size of a clone is reported for some rows only, either as once, few or many, or as a class for expanded clones.

clone_size	d_call	v_call	j_call	cdr3_nt	cdr3_aa
-	-	TRBV7-9	TRBJ2-5	TGTGCCAGCAGCTTAGACAGGGGAGGGGAGACCCAGTACTTC	CASSLDRGGETQYF
-	-	TRBV14	TRBJ2-5	TGTGCCAGCAGCCAAGAGGCTGTACCGGGGGAGACCCAGTACTTC	CASSQEAVPGETQYF
-	TRBD1	TRBV7-2	TRBJ1-5	TGTGCCAGCAGCAGGGACAGGGGGTTTAATCAGCCCCAGCATTTT	CASSRDRGFNQPQHF
-	TRBD2	TRBV27	TRBJ2-1	TGTGCCAGCAGTTCTAGCGGATTTACCTACAATGAGCAGTTCTTC	CASSSSGFTYNEQFF
-	-	TRBV5-1	TRBJ1-4	TGCGCCAGCAGCTTGTCCCAGGGTCACGATGAAAAACTGTTTTTT	CASSLSQGHDEKLFF
-	-	TRBV20-1	TRBJ2-7	TGCAGTGCCGACCGGGAGTGGGAGCAGTACTTC	CSADREWEQYF
-	TRBD1	TRBV5-1	TRBJ1-1	TGCGCCAGCAGCCCACGGACAGGCTTGAACACTGAAGCTTTCTTT	CASSPRTGLNTEAFF
-	-	TRBV5-1	TRBJ1-1	TGCGCCAGCAGCTTGGAAACTGGGGCAGGGAACACTGAAGCTTTCTTT	CASSLETGAGNTEAFF
-	TRBD2	TRBV29-1	TRBJ2-6	TGCAGCGTTGAGAACGGGACTAGCGGATCTGGGGCCAACGTCCTGACTTTC	CSVENGTSGSGANVLTF
-	-	TRBV19	TRBJ1-2	TGTGCCAGTAGTACGACAGGCGCCTATGGCTACACCTTC	CASSTTGAYGYTF
once	-	TRBV18	TRBJ2-2	TGTGCCAGCTCACCCGCTACGGCCGGGGAGCTGTTTTTT	CASSPATAGELFF
-	-	TRBV28	TRBJ2-7	TGTGCCAGCAGTATACTTCTCGCCTACGAGCAGTACTTC	CASSILLAYEQYF
once	-	TRBV9	TRBJ1-1	TGTGCCAGCAGCGTAGGAGGGACCGGGCTAAACACTGAAGCTTTCTTT	CASSVGGTGLNTEAFF
-	-	TRBV28	TRBJ1-5	TGTGCCAGCCGCAGGGGTGGCAATCAGCCCCAGCATTTT	CASRRGGNQPQHF
-	-	TRBV18	TRBJ1-2	TGTGCCAGCTCACCAAGGGACATCTATGGCTACACCTTC	CASSPRDIYGYTF
-	TRBD2	TRBV29-1	TRBJ2-7	TGCAGCGTTGAAGGACCGGGAGGGCCGGTGCAGTACTTC	CSVEGPGGPVQYF
-	-	TRBV5-8	TRBJ1-2	TGTGCCAGCAGCTTACCCGACAGGATGGGGTTCGGGGGCTACACCTTC	CASSLPDRMGFGGYTF
-	-	TRBV27	TRBJ2-7	TGTGCCAGCAAATCCACAGGGATCGTCTCCGAGCAGTACTTC	CASKSTGIVSEQYF
-	-	TRBV5-8	TRBJ2-7	TGTGCCAGCAAGATTATGGCAGGGCTCGACGAGCAGTACTTC	CASKIMAGLDEQYF
-	TRBD1	TRBV9	TRBJ1-1	TGTGCCAGCAGCGTAGGGGACAGCCTGGGCACTGAAGCTTTCTTT	CASSVGDSLGTEAFF
-	-	TRBV9	TRBJ2-1	TGTGCCAGCAGCGTAGGGTTCGGGAACTCCTACAATGAGCAGTTCTTC	CASSVGFGNSYNEQFF
-	-	TRBV4-1	TRBJ2-1	TGCGCCAGCAGCCACCTTACCCACAATGAGCAGTTCTTC	CASSHLTHNEQFF
-	-	TRBV9	TRBJ2-2	TGTGCCAGCAGCGTAGAATTGAACACCGGGGAGCTGTTTTTT	CASSVELNTGELFF
few	-	TRBV9	TRBJ2-3	TGTGCCAGCAATCTAGGGGAGACGGATACGCAGTATTTT	CASNLGETDTQYF
-	-	TRBV6-6	TRBJ1-4	TGTGCCAGCAGTTACAGCCAGGGGAAAGAAAAACTGTTTTTT	CASSYSQGKEKLFF
-	-	TRBV28	TRBJ1-5	TGTGCCAGCAGGGGGATCGCGGAGCCCCAGCATTTT	CASRGIAEPQHF
-	-	TRBV6-5	TRBJ2-7	TGTGCCAGCAGTTTCCGGGGCACCTACGAGCAGTACTTC	CASSFRGTYEQYF
once	-	TRBV5-1	TRBJ1-1	TGCGCCAGCAGCTACGTAACAGGGAACACTGAAGCTTTCTTT	CASSYVTGNTEAFF
-	-	TRBV6-5	TRBJ2-7	TGTGCCAGCATGACGCCGACCTACGAGCAGTACTTC	CASMTPTYEQYF
-	-	TRBV30	TRBJ1-5	TGTGCCTGGACGGTAGCGGGGAACAATCAGCCCCAGCATTTT	CAWTVAGNNQPQHF
-	-	TRBV4-2	TRBJ2-5	TGTGCCAGCAGCCAAGATGAAGGTGCGAATCGGTACTTC	CASSQDEGANRYF
-	TRBD1	TRBV7-6	TRBJ1-5	TGTGCCAGCATTCGTCGACAGGGCCTCAATCAGCCCCAGCATTTT	CASIRRQGLNQPQHF
few	-	TRBV11-2	TRBJ2-1	TGTGCCAGCAGCTTAGTTTTGTTTGATGAGCAGTTCTTC	CASSLVLFDEQFF
-	TRBD2	TRBV10-2	TRBJ2-2	TGCGCCAGCAGCTTGACTAGCGGGAGTACAGGGGAGCTGTTTTTT	CASSLTSGSTGELFF
-	-	TRBV6-5	TRBJ2-4	TGTGCCAGCAGCGAGGGTTCCAAAAACATTCAGTACTTC	CASSEGSKNIQYF
-	TRBD2	TRBV7-6	TRBJ2-1	TGTGCCAGCAGCCCCGGACTAGCGGGGGAACTAAACAATGAGCAGTTCTTC	CASSPGLAGELNNEQFF
once	-	TRBV11-3	TRBJ2-7	TGTGCCTGCCACCTGGTCTACGAGCAGTACTTC	CACHLVYEQYF
-	-	TRBV7-8	TRBJ2-3	TGTGCCAGCAGCTCGCGGGCCAGGGGGGTGGGGGATACGCAGTATTTT	CASSSRARGVGDTQYF
-	-	TRBV6-5	TRBJ2-7	TGTGCCAGCAGTTACCCTGGAGCCTACGAGCAGTACTTC	CASSYPGAYEQYF
-	TRBD2	TRBV2	TRBJ2-7	TGTGCCAGCAGTGAGTGGACTAGCAGGACCTACGAGCAGTACTTC	CASSEWTSRTYEQYF
-	-	TRBV5-6	TRBJ2-3	TGTGCCAGCAGCTTGGTAGGGGGGAACACAGATACGCAGTATTTT	CASSLVGGNTDTQYF
-	-	TRBV28	TRBJ1-4	TGTGCCAGCAGTACGTCCGACAGCCCCAATGAAAAACTGTTTTTT	CASSTSDSPNEKLFF
-	-	TRBV19	TRBJ1-1	TGTGCCAGTAGTGTCTGGATTTATCGCGAAGCTTTCTTT	CASSVWIYREAFF
-	-	TRBV27	TRBJ1-2	TGTGCCAGCAGTTTAAGGCAGGACTATGGCTACACCTTC	CASSLRQDYGYTF
-	TRBD2	TRBV18	TRBJ2-1	TGTGCCAGCTCAGGTCGGGAGGGCGACAATGAGCAGTTCTTC	CASSGREGDNEQFF
-	TRBD2	TRBV28	TRBJ2-2	TGTGCCAGCAGGCCTAGCGGGGGGGTCACCGGGGAGCTGTTTTTT	CASRPSGGVTGELFF
-	-	TRBV7-9	TRBJ2-7	TGTGCCAGCAGCTTAGGGGTCGAGCAGTACTTC	CASSLGVEQYF
-	TRBD1	TRBV10-3	TRBJ1-3	TGTGCCATCAGTGGGGACAGTCTCCCCTCTGGAAACACCATATATTTT	CAISGDSLPSGNTIYF
-	-	TRBV2	TRBJ1-1	TGTGCCAGCAGTAAGAATACAGCTAACACTGAAGCTTTCTTT	CASSKNTANTEAFF
-	TRBD1	TRBV2	TRBJ1-2	TGTGCCAGCCATGGACAGGTTGGCTATGGCTACACCTTC	CASHGQVGYGYTF
-	TRBD1	TRBV27	TRBJ2-3	TGTGCCAGCAACCACCGGGACAGGGGGACAGATACGCAGTATTTT	CASNHRDRGTDTQYF
-	-	TRBV7-8	TRBJ2-1	TGTGCCAGCAGCTTAGTGCCTTGGGGGCCAGACAACAATGAGCAGTTCTTC	CASSLVPWGPDNNEQFF
-	TRBD2	TRBV30	TRBJ2-2	TGTGCCTGGAGAAGCGGGAGCGTCAACACCGGGGAGCTGTTTTTT	CAWRSGSVNTGELFF
-	TRBD1	TRBV19	TRBJ1-2	TGTGCCACGCGGACAGGAAAGTCCTATGGCTACACCTTC	CATRTGKSYGYTF
-	-	TRBV28	TRBJ1-1	TGTGCCAGCAGATCGGCGAACACTGAAGCTTTCTTT	CASRSANTEAFF
-	TRBD2	TRBV9	TRBJ2-1	TGTGCCAGCAGCGTATCCAGATCCGATAGCGGGGGGGCTTTTGAGCAGTTCTTC	CASSVSRSDSGGAFEQFF
-	TRBD1	TRBV7-3	TRBJ2-1	TGTGCCAGCAGCCCGGACAGGGGATTGGTCAATGAGCAGTTCTTC	CASSPDRGLVNEQFF
-	TRBD2	TRBV18	TRBJ2-3	TGTGCCAGCTCAGAACTAGCGGGAGGCACAGATACGCAGTATTTT	CASSELAGGTDTQYF
-	-	TRBV5-1	TRBJ1-1	TGCGCCAGCAGCCGCAAACTCGGGACACTGAACACTGAAGCTTTCTTT	CASSRKLGTLNTEAFF